Listed below are T cell receptor beta chains from one sample, sequenced in a study of T cell changes during pregnancy in multiple sclerosis. Clones were read by immunoSEQ multiplex PCR, and TCRdb kept only the in-frame ones, dropping some. The sample lists around 86,000 clones, approximately 92% seen once, with about 0.93% in the top ten. Sequencing was performed on peripheral blood, taken in the first trimester of pregnancy. The receptors shown here come from a female donor with multiple sclerosis, enrolled in a pregnancy study. CDR3s include the opening cysteine and the closing phenylalanine or tryptophan. A D gene is named only where the DNA matches it firmly. A clone size is listed for some rows: how often the clone was seen (once, few, many), or a class if it is expanded.

clone size	V gene	J gene	D gene	CDR3 DNA	CDR3 protein
.	TRBV7-2	TRBJ2-1	.	TGTGCCAGCAGCCAATACAGGGCTCTCGGCAATGAGCAGTTCTTC	CASSQYRALGNEQFF
.	TRBV30	TRBJ2-7	TRBD2	TGTGCGGGGACTAGCGGGGGGTTTGACGAGCAGTACTTC	CAGTSGGFDEQYF
.	TRBV5-5	TRBJ2-6	.	TGTGCCAGCAGCCTCAGGGAAGCTGGGGCCAACGTCCTGACTTTC	CASSLREAGANVLTF
.	TRBV4-1	TRBJ1-2	.	TGCGCCAGCAGCCAAGAATACCAGAATAACTATGGCTACACCTTC	CASSQEYQNNYGYTF
.	TRBV18	TRBJ2-1	TRBD2	TGTGCCAGCTCACCGGGACTAGCGGGCCTAAATGAGCAGTTCTTC	CASSPGLAGLNEQFF
.	TRBV7-9	TRBJ1-1	.	TGTGCCAGCAGCTTAGCCAGACTCGAAGCTTTCTTT	CASSLARLEAFF
.	TRBV27	TRBJ1-5	TRBD1	TGTGCCAGCAGGGGACAGGGGGGGGATCAGCCCCAGCATTTT	CASRGQGGDQPQHF
.	TRBV7-8	TRBJ1-5	.	TGTGCCAGCAGCTTAGAGGCCAGGGGCCGAAATAGCAATCAGCCCCAGCATTTT	CASSLEARGRNSNQPQHF
.	TRBV30	TRBJ1-1	.	TGTGCCTGGAGTTCACACGGGACTGAAGCTTTCTTT	CAWSSHGTEAFF
.	TRBV9	TRBJ2-1	TRBD2	TGTGCCAGCAGCGTAGATCTAGCGGTTTACAATGAGCAGTTCTTC	CASSVDLAVYNEQFF
once	TRBV5-4	TRBJ2-7	.	TGTGCCAGCAGCGCAACTAGGGTCGGGTCCTACGAGCAGTACTTC	CASSATRVGSYEQYF
.	TRBV4-3	TRBJ1-2	TRBD1	TGCGCCAGCAGCCCGGGACAGGGTACTAACTATGGCTACACCTTC	CASSPGQGTNYGYTF
.	TRBV7-9	TRBJ1-5	TRBD1	TGTGCCAGCAGCTTAGGTGGACAGGGTCGTGGTCAGCCCCAGCATTTT	CASSLGGQGRGQPQHF
.	TRBV4-1	TRBJ2-1	TRBD2	TGCGCCAGCAGCCAAGGACTAGCGTCGCATGAGCAGTTCTTC	CASSQGLASHEQFF
.	TRBV25-1	TRBJ2-7	TRBD1	TGTGCCAGCGCGGGGCGACAGGGGTTTGGAGCGTCCTACGAGCAGTACTTC	CASAGRQGFGASYEQYF
.	TRBV4-1	TRBJ1-5	.	TGCGCCAGCAGCCAGGGAGCGGTGTCCGCCATTGATCAGCCCCAGCATTTT	CASSQGAVSAIDQPQHF
.	TRBV5-1	TRBJ2-7	.	TGCGCCAGCAGCCCAGAGCGGATCTCCTACGAGCAGTACTTC	CASSPERISYEQYF
.	TRBV4-2	TRBJ1-1	.	TGTGCCAGCAGCCAATGGGTTACAGGGATTGACACTGAAGCTTTCTTT	CASSQWVTGIDTEAFF
.	TRBV28	TRBJ1-2	TRBD1	TGTGCCAGCAGTTTGGTAGGGGGCGGCGATGGCTACACCTTC	CASSLVGGGDGYTF
.	TRBV5-1	TRBJ1-1	TRBD1	TGCGCCAGCAGCCAAATTCCGGGACAGGGTATAGACACTGAAGCTTTCTTT	CASSQIPGQGIDTEAFF
.	TRBV4-1	TRBJ2-2	.	TGCGCCAGCAGCCTCAAGGGACTGGCCCTCACCGGGGAGCTGTTTTTT	CASSLKGLALTGELFF
.	TRBV11-2	TRBJ2-1	TRBD1	TGTGCCAGCAGCTTAGTCCCGGGACAGAGCTACAATGAGCAGTTCTTC	CASSLVPGQSYNEQFF
.	TRBV5-5	TRBJ2-3	.	TGTGCCAGCAGCTTTGGCGACAGGAAAGTCACAGATACGCAGTATTTT	CASSFGDRKVTDTQYF
.	TRBV9	TRBJ2-5	.	TGTGCCAGCAGCGGGGGGCGCCTTGAGACCCAGTACTTC	CASSGGRLETQYF
.	TRBV4-1	TRBJ2-7	TRBD2	TGCGCCAGCAGTCGACTAGCGGGAGCCTACGAGCAGTACTTC	CASSRLAGAYEQYF
.	TRBV5-1	TRBJ2-2	.	TGCGCCAGCAGCTTGGCAGAGACTAAAAACACCGGGGAGCTGTTTTTT	CASSLAETKNTGELFF
.	TRBV19	TRBJ1-2	TRBD1	TGTGCCAGTAAGGACAGGGACCATGGCTACACCTTC	CASKDRDHGYTF
once	TRBV7-8	TRBJ2-7	TRBD2	TGTGCCAGCAGTTCACCCACCCTCTCTAGCGGGAGTTCCTACGAGCAGTACTTC	CASSSPTLSSGSSYEQYF
.	TRBV5-1	TRBJ2-7	TRBD1	TGCGCCAGCAGCCCGGACAGGGGGGCCTACGAGCAGTACTTC	CASSPDRGAYEQYF
once	TRBV21-1	TRBJ2-2	.	TGTGCCAGCAGCAAAGTTCTGACAGGGGGCGAGAACGGGGAGCTGTTTTTT	CASSKVLTGGENGELFF
.	TRBV14	TRBJ1-6	.	TGTGCCAGCAGCCTGAGACACTCCAATTCACCCCTCCACTTT	CASSLRHSNSPLHF
.	TRBV19	TRBJ1-2	.	TGTGCCAGTACCGGTATGGACTCCGGCTACACCTTC	CASTGMDSGYTF
.	TRBV7-9	TRBJ1-1	.	TGTGCCAGCCGACAGCCCCTGGACACTGAAGCTTTCTTT	CASRQPLDTEAFF
once	TRBV7-9	TRBJ2-1	TRBD2	TGTGCCAGCAGTAAATGGTTACTAGCGGGGGTTATGCACAATGAGCAGTTCTTC	CASSKWLLAGVMHNEQFF
.	TRBV29-1	TRBJ2-3	.	TGCAGCGTTGTGCGGGGACGGGCCACAGATACGCAGTATTTT	CSVVRGRATDTQYF
.	TRBV5-1	TRBJ1-6	.	TGCGCCAGCAGTGGAGGGGAAGGTTCACCCCTCCACTTT	CASSGGEGSPLHF
.	TRBV13	TRBJ2-1	.	TGTGCCAGCAGCTTCCGAACAGGGATTTTGGTCAATGAGCAGTTCTTC	CASSFRTGILVNEQFF
.	TRBV7-3	TRBJ2-3	TRBD2	TGTGCCAGCAGCCTACACTCTAGCGGGGGGGGCACAGATACGCAGTATTTT	CASSLHSSGGGTDTQYF
.	TRBV27	TRBJ1-4	.	TGTGCCAGCAGTTTGACTGGTGAAAAACTGTTTTTT	CASSLTGEKLFF
.	TRBV30	TRBJ1-2	.	TGTGCCTGGAGTGTCACGCGGGCGCGCTATGGCTACACCTTC	CAWSVTRARYGYTF
once	TRBV5-1	TRBJ1-4	.	TGCGCCAGCAGCTTCCTGGACAGTAATGAAAAACTGTTTTTT	CASSFLDSNEKLFF
.	TRBV4-2	TRBJ1-2	TRBD1	TGTGCCAGCAGCCCGGGACAGAGCTATGGCTACACCTTC	CASSPGQSYGYTF
.	TRBV28	TRBJ2-1	TRBD2	TGTGCCAGCAGTTCGTCGACTAGCGGGACCTCCTACAATGAGCAGTTCTTC	CASSSSTSGTSYNEQFF
.	TRBV5-4	TRBJ2-6	.	TGTGCCATCCTAATTAGCTCTGGGGCCAACGTCCTGACTTTC	CAILISSGANVLTF
once	TRBV9	TRBJ2-1	TRBD2	TGTGCCAGCAGCGTCTTAGCGGGAGGGCCTTATGAGCAGTTCTTC	CASSVLAGGPYEQFF
.	TRBV5-8	TRBJ2-7	TRBD1	TGTGCCAGCAGCTTCGACAGGGTCGAGCAGTACTTC	CASSFDRVEQYF
.	TRBV5-1	TRBJ1-6	.	TGCGCCAGCAGCTTCATGGGAGGGAAGGGTTCACCCCTCCACTTT	CASSFMGGKGSPLHF
.	TRBV11-2	TRBJ2-4	.	TGTGCCAGCAGCTTAGGAACAGGGTCCAAAAACATTCAGTACTTC	CASSLGTGSKNIQYF
once	TRBV5-1	TRBJ2-1	TRBD2	TGCGCCAGCACCCTAGCGGGAGGGTCCTACAATGAGCAGTTCTTC	CASTLAGGSYNEQFF
.	TRBV5-1	TRBJ2-1	TRBD2	TGCGCCAGCAGCACGGGACTAGATAGGAATGAGCAGTTCTTC	CASSTGLDRNEQFF
.	TRBV27	TRBJ1-4	.	TGTGCCAGCAGTTACAGGGAAAAACTGTTTTTT	CASSYREKLFF
.	TRBV15	TRBJ1-4	TRBD1	TGTGCCACCAGCACCCGAGGCACAGGGGATGCAACTAATGAAAAACTGTTTTTT	CATSTRGTGDATNEKLFF
.	TRBV6-6	TRBJ2-1	TRBD2	TGTGCCAGCAGTCAATCTAGCGGTTCCTACAATGAGCAGTTCTTC	CASSQSSGSYNEQFF
.	TRBV30	TRBJ2-7	.	TGTGCCTGGAGCCCCCGGGGGGAGCAGTACTTC	CAWSPRGEQYF
.	TRBV7-3	TRBJ2-3	TRBD2	TGTGCCAGCAGTCGTTCCGGGACTAGCTTCAGAGGGACAGATACGCAGTATTTT	CASSRSGTSFRGTDTQYF